This T cell receptor beta chain is from a study of CD8+ T cells in alopecia areata. Following extraction, RNA underwent reverse transcription to cDNA, which served as the sequencing template. Profiling relied on immunoSEQ multiplex PCR, and the TCRdb table lists in-frame clones only, not all of them. The sample has some 200,000 clones; 55% to 70% are singletons. Treatment of the sample: oral pan-JAK inhibitor, 5-10 mg twice daily. Looked up from germline, CDR1 is SNHLY and CDR2 is FYNNEI. V lost 4 bases and J lost 4, with 5 bases in between. The CDR3 length is 11 residues. The clonotype comes from a human donor with alopecia areata. V is TRBV2 and J is TRBJ2-7, with a tentative D call TRBD2 (5 bases). Specimen: CD4+ T cells sorted from blood, collected at week 4, from a patient treated with tofacitinib. The CDR3 loop reads CASSGEYEQYF. CDR3 nucleotides: TGTGCCAGCAGTGGGGAGTACGAGCAGTACTTC.